The rows below give T cell receptor beta chains drawn from one sample of a study of T cells in Graves' hyperthyroidism and ophthalmopathy. In TCRdb, the multiplex PCR reads were re-called with MiXCR into one record per CDR3 protein. The sample has almost 500,000 distinct CDR3 sequences, 22% seen once. The sample was blood. All receptors derive from a woman aged 70-85 years with Graves' ophthalmopathy. Both conserved end residues are part of each CDR3. The D gene is left open where the match is weak. The size of a clone is reported for some rows only, either as once, few or many, or as a class for expanded clones.

>TRBJ1-2|few|TRBV20-1|-
CSAPGLIMGYGYTF
TGCAGTGCCCCGGGCCTCATTATGGGCTATGGCTACACCTTC
>TRBJ1-5|-|TRBV29-1|TRBD1
CSAATGNNQPQHF
TGCAGCGCCGCGACAGGGAACAATCAGCCCCAGCATTTT
>TRBJ2-7|many|TRBV12-3/TRBV12-4|-
CASSSTDRGEEQYF
TGTGCCAGCAGTTCCACGGACAGAGGGGAGGAGCAGTACTTC
>TRBJ1-1|-|TRBV2|-
CASRGDGFTEAFF
TGTGCCAGCAGGGGGGACGGGTTCACTGAAGCTTTCTTT
>TRBJ1-5|few|TRBV29-1|-
CSVPRGGNQPQHF
TGCAGCGTACCCCGGGGGGGCAATCAGCCCCAGCATTTT
>TRBJ1-6|few|TRBV3-1|TRBD1
CASSLRGNSPLHF
TGTGCCAGCAGCCTCAGGGGGAATTCACCCCTCCACTTT
>TRBJ2-1|-|TRBV18|-
CASSPRPGSYNEQFF
TGTGCCAGCTCACCACGGCCAGGCTCCTACAATGAGCAGTTCTTC
>TRBJ2-7|many|TRBV20-1|TRBD1
CSVSTGMGYEQYF
TGCAGTGTTTCGACAGGGATGGGGTACGAGCAGTACTTC
>TRBJ2-7|few|TRBV28|TRBD1
CASSPWTGGAGSYEQYF
TGTGCCAGCAGCCCCTGGACAGGGGGCGCTGGCTCCTACGAGCAGTACTTC
>TRBJ2-1|-|TRBV5-1|TRBD2
CASSSHSGGSYNEQFF
TGCGCCAGCAGCTCCCATAGCGGGGGGTCCTACAATGAGCAGTTCTTC
>TRBJ1-5|few|TRBV6-1|TRBD1
CASSGMTGSNQPQHF
TGTGCCAGCAGTGGAATGACAGGGTCGAATCAGCCCCAGCATTTT
>TRBJ2-2|once|TRBV5-1|TRBD1
CASSAQGATGELFF
TGCGCCAGCAGCGCACAGGGGGCCACCGGGGAGCTGTTTTTT
>TRBJ1-4|-|TRBV5-1|-
CASSPTYRTSTNEKLFF
TGCGCCAGCAGCCCGACATACAGGACGTCGACTAATGAAAAACTGTTTTTT